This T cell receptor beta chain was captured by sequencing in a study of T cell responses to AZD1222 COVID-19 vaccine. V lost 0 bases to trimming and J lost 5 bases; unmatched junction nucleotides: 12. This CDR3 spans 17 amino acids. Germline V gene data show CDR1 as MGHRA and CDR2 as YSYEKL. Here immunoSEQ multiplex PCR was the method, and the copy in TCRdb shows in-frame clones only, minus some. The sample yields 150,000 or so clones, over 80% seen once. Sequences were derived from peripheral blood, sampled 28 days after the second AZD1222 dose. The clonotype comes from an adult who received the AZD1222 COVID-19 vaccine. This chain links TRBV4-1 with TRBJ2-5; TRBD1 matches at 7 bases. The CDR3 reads CASSQDPPRGLMETQYF. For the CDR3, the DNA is TGCGCCAGCAGCCAAGATCCCCCCAGGGGGTTGATGGAGACCCAGTACTTC.